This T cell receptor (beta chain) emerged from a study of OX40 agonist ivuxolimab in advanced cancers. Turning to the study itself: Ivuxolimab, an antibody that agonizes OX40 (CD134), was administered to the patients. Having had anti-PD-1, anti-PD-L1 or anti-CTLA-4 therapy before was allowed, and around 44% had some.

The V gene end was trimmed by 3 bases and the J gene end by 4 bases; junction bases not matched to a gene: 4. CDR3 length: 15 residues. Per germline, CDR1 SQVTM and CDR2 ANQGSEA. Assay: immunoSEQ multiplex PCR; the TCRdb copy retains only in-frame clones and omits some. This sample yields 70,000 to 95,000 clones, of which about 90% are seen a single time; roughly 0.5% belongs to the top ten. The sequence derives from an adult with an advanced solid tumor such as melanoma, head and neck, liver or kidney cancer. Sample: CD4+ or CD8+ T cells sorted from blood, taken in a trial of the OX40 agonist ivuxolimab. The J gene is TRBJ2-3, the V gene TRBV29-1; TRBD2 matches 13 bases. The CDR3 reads CSVDGTSGVPDTQYF. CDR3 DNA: TGCAGCGTTGACGGGACTAGCGGGGTCCCAGATACGCAGTATTTT.